This TCR beta chain was captured by sequencing in a study of Graves' ophthalmopathy and Graves' hyperthyroidism. V dropped 6 bases and J dropped 3 bases, with 18 bases sitting between them. The CDR3 length is 16 residues. Per germline, CDR1 SNHLY and CDR2 FYNNEI. The sample holds many counts of this clonotype. No antigen is known for it. Study-wide findings and caveats: Blood shared most expanded thyroid clonotypes above 0.001 frequency. As the model predicted ophthalmopathy progression, it achieved a sensitivity of around 70% and a specificity of more than 72%.

Hyperthyroidism patients had new diagnoses, durations under 2 months, and ages of 18 to 65. Transcripts of RNA were the source for amplifying TCR beta CDR3 regions. HTBI primers were employed in first-round RT-PCR, then a second-round multiplex PCR followed. From the multiplex PCR reads, TCRdb called clonotypes with MiXCR, one entry per CDR3 protein. The sample yields roughly 380,000 distinct CDR3 sequences, 15% seen once. The sequenced material came from peripheral blood. The gene calls are TRBV2 and TRBJ1-5; tentative D call: TRBD1 (5 bases). The clonotype was recovered from a woman aged 18-30 years with stable Graves' hyperthyroidism. CDR3 nucleotides: TGTGCCAGCAGGGGACGAACCGAGGGGCCCAATCAGCCCCAGCATTTT. The encoded protein is CASRGRTEGPNQPQHF.